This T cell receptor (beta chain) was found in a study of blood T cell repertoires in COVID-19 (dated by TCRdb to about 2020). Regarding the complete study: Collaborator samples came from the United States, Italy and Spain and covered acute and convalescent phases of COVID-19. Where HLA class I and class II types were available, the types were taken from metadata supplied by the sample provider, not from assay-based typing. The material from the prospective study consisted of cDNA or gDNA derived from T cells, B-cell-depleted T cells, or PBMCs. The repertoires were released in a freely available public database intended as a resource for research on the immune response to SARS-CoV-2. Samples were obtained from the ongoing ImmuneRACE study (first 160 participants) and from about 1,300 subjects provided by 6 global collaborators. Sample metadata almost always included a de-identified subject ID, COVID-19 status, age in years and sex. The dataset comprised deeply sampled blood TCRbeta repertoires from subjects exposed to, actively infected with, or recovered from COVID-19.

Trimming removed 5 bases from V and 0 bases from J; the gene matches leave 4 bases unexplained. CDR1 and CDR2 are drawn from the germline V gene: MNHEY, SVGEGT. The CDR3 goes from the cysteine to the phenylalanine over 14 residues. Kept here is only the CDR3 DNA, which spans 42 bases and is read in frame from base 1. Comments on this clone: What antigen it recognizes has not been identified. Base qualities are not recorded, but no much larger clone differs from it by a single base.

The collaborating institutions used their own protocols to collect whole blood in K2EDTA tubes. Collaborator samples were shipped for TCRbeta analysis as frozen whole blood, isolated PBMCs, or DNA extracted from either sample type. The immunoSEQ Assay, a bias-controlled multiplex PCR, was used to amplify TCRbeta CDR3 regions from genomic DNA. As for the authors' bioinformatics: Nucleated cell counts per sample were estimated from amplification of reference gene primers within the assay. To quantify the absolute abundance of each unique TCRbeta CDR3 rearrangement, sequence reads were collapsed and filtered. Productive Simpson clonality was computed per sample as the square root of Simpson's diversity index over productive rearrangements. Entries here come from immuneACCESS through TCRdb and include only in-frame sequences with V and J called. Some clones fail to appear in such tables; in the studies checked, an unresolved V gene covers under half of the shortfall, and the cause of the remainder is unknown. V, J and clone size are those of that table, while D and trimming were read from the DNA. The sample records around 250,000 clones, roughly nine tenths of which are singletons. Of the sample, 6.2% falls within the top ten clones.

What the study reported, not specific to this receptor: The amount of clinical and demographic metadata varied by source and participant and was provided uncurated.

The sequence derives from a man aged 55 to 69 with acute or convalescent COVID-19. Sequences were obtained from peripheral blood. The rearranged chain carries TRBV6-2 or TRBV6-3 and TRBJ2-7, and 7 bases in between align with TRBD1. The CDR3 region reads CASSNTGVSYEQYF. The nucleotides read TGTGCCAGCAGTAACACAGGGGTCTCCTACGAGCAGTACTTC.